The 6 T cell receptor beta chains below were found in one sample sequenced in a study of human T cells and chemical hapten exposure. Time point given: pre-sensitization, week 0. Treatment of the sample: therapeutic diphenylcyclopropenone sensitization with weekly scalp DPC. TCRdb fed the RACE reads into MiXCR, producing one record per CDR3 protein. The data contain about 180,000 distinct CDR3 sequences, roughly 30% of them singletons. Sequencing used whole blood, obtained in connection with sensitization to the hapten diphenylcyclopropenone (DPC). These TCRs come from a woman in her 30s with alopecia areata. Some clones in this sample may be carry-over from other donors' samples.

The V and J genes are TRBV4-3 and TRBJ1-2, with 7 bases that match TRBD1. CDR3 length: 16 amino acids. The germline CDR1 and CDR2 sequences are LGHNA and YSLEER. The trim removed 0 bases at V and 7 bases at J, leaving 11 bases unmatched. The CDR3 sequence: CASSQERSGGLGGYTF. CDR3 DNA sequence: TGCGCCAGCAGCCAAGAACGGTCAGGGGGGCTCGGTGGCTACACCTTC.

This clonotype was seen a few times. CDR3 protein: CASSLGSSSNTIYF. The CDR3 DNA sequence: TGTGCCAGCAGCCTGGGGTCGTCGTCGAACACCATATATTTT. The rearrangement uses TRBV4-2 and TRBJ1-3; no clear D gene. There are 14 residues in the CDR3. Germline CDR1 LGHNA, CDR2 YNFKEQ. Trimming took 4 bases from V and 7 from J, leaving 14 bases between them.

This clonotype was counted a few times. This chain uses TRBV29-1 with TRBJ1-1, with D maybe TRBD1 (5 bases). Per germline, CDR1 SQVTM and CDR2 ANQGSEA. Between the trimmed V and J ends, which lost 4 bases and 11 bases, there was a span of 14 bases. This CDR3 is built from 11 residues. The CDR3 nucleotides are TGCAGCGTTGGAAGATCCAGGGAGGCTTTCTTT. Amino acids: CSVGRSREAFF. The full variable domain, rest sourced from reference TRBV29-1 and TRBJ1-1, is SAVISQKPSRDICQRGTSLTIQCQVDSQVTMMFWYRQQPGQSLTLIATANQGSEATYESGFVIDKFPISRPNLTFSTLTVSNMSPEDSSIYLCSVGRSREAFFGQGTRLTVV.

The V gene is TRBV9, the J gene TRBJ2-1; possibly TRBD1 for D (5 bases). The CDR3 is made up of 15 amino acids. In germline, CDR1 is SGDLS, CDR2 YYNGEE. V was clipped by 0 bases and J by 1 base, with 8 bases between them. CDR3 loop: CASSVVPGSYNEQFF. DNA for the CDR3: TGTGCCAGCAGCGTAGTTCCAGGGTCCTACAATGAGCAGTTCTTC.

This clonotype was picked up a small number of times. The J gene is TRBJ2-3, the V gene TRBV29-1; perhaps TRBD1 as D (5 bases). The CDR3 extends over 13 amino acids. The V end lost 4 bases, the J end lost 1 base, and 9 bases lay between the germline ends. Germline CDR1 reads SQVTM; CDR2 reads ANQGSEA. CDR3 region: CSVVRVGTDTQYF. CDR3 DNA: TGCAGCGTTGTCAGGGTAGGCACAGATACGCAGTATTTT.

This clonotype was seen repeatedly, ten times or more. V usage is TRBV12-3 or TRBV12-4 and J usage is TRBJ1-2; D may be TRBD1 (5 bases). The CDR3 runs 13 residues. V was trimmed by 5 bases and J by 3 bases, leaving 10 bases between them. The CDR3, as DNA: TGTGCCAGCAGTGGGGGGGGAGACTATGGCTACACCTTC. This codes for CASSGGGDYGYTF.